Presented here are 8 T cell receptor beta chains from one specimen sequenced in a study of OX40 agonist ivuxolimab in advanced cancers. TCRdb's copy holds only in-frame clones and misses some; the assay was immunoSEQ multiplex PCR. Among about 80,000 clones listed, approximately 85% were seen once. The sequencing here drew on CD4+ or CD8+ T cells sorted from blood, taken in a trial of the OX40 agonist ivuxolimab. Receptors were obtained from an adult with an advanced solid tumor such as melanoma, head and neck, liver or kidney cancer.

The chain is built from TRBV5-1 and TRBJ1-1; D call uncertain. Deletions cut 0 bases from V and 3 bases from J, with 6 bases between. In germline, CDR1 is SGHRS, CDR2 YFSETQ. The CDR3 contains 13 residues. CDR3 region: CASSLGGDTEAFF. The CDR3 nucleotides are TGCGCCAGCAGCTTGGGCGGGGACACTGAAGCTTTCTTT. The variable domain in full, with the rest retrieved from reference TRBV5-1 and TRBJ1-1, is KAGVTQTPRYLIKTRGQQVTLSCSPISGHRSVSWYQQTPGQGLQFLFEYFSETQRNKGNFPGRFSGRQFSNSRSEMNVSTLELGDSALYLCASSLGGDTEAFFGQGTRLTVV.

The rearrangement links TRBV7-9 to TRBJ2-3; D is undetermined. Germline V gene data show CDR1 as SEHNR and CDR2 as FQNEAQ (reference sequence). V lost 1 base, J lost 1 base, and 12 bases lay in between. This CDR3 is 16 amino acids long. CDR3 in amino acids: CASSLVGGRGTDTQYF. The CDR3, as DNA: TGTGCCAGCAGCTTAGTTGGCGGTAGGGGCACAGATACGCAGTATTTT.

The J gene is TRBJ2-7, the V gene TRBV7-8, with D maybe TRBD2 (5 bases). Germline V gene data show CDR1 as SGHVS and CDR2 as FQNEAQ. This CDR3 is built from 15 residues. The V and J ends lost 5 bases and 7 bases respectively, with 21 bases between them. The CDR3 DNA is TGTGCCAGCAGCCCTTATTCAATGACACCGGGGGAGCAGTACTTC. Translation: CASSPYSMTPGEQYF.

The rearrangement joins TRBV2 to TRBJ2-3; 8 bases agree with TRBD2. J gave up 1 base and V 5 bases, and 5 bases lay outside the gene matches. This CDR3 spans 15 amino acids. Germline V lookup: CDR1 SNHLY, CDR2 FYNNEI. CDR3 loop: CASSFSGTGTDTQYF. The CDR3 nucleotides are TGTGCCAGCAGTTTTAGCGGGACCGGCACAGATACGCAGTATTTT. Using reference TRBV2 and TRBJ2-3 for the parts outside the CDR3, the full variable domain is EPEVTQTPSHQVTQMGQEVILRCVPISNHLYFYWYRQILGQKVEFLVSFYNNEISEKSEIFDDQFSVERPDGSNFTLKIRSTKLEDSAMYFCASSFSGTGTDTQYFGPGTRLTVL.

CDR3 loop: CASSYSDRFYSNQPQHF. As DNA, the CDR3 is TGTGCCAGCAGTTACTCGGACAGATTCTATAGCAATCAGCCCCAGCATTTT. The gene calls are TRBV6-7 and TRBJ1-5; perhaps TRBD1 as D (6 bases). TRBV6-7 is sorted into the ORF group, with uncertain function. The length of the CDR3 is 17 residues. Trimming pared 0 bases from V and 0 bases from J, leaving 12 bases between.

J is TRBJ1-1 and V is TRBV14; D is ambiguous. Germline assignment: CDR1 SGHDN and CDR2 FVKESK. The CDR3 is made up of 13 amino acids. V dropped 2 bases and J dropped 0 bases, with 4 bases sitting between them. The CDR3 loop is CASSQHMNTEAFF. CDR3 nucleotide sequence: TGTGCCAGCAGCCAACACATGAACACTGAAGCTTTCTTT.

The chain links TRBV5-5 to TRBJ1-4; 7 nucleotides match TRBD1. Germline V gene sequence: CDR1 SGHKS, CDR2 YYEKEE (reference sequence). The CDR3 runs 16 residues. J gave up 6 bases and V 4 bases, and 12 bases lay outside the gene matches. CDR3 nucleotide sequence: TGTGCCAGCAGCCCCGGACAGGTCGGTTGGGATGAAAAACTGTTTTTT. Its translation is CASSPGQVGWDEKLFF.

The chain has TRBV11-1 and TRBJ2-7; 8 nucleotides line up with TRBD1. CDR1 SGHAT and CDR2 FQDESV come from the germline V gene (reference sequence). Germline trimming cut 4 bases from V and 5 bases from J; bases unmatched to any gene: 13. CDR3 length: 16 amino acids. The CDR3 sequence: CASSYYQTGAQDEQYF. CDR3 sequence (DNA): TGTGCCAGCAGCTACTACCAGACAGGGGCGCAGGACGAGCAGTACTTC.